These T cell receptor beta chains were read from a single sample in a study of T cell changes during pregnancy in multiple sclerosis. The assay was immunoSEQ multiplex PCR, and TCRdb's table has in-frame clones only and misses some. The sample consists of some 140,000 clones, roughly 95% of them appearing once. Sequencing was performed on peripheral blood, taken after pregnancy. Receptors originate from a female donor with multiple sclerosis, enrolled in a pregnancy study. CDR3s include the opening cysteine and the closing phenylalanine or tryptophan. The D gene is left open where the match is weak. Size is omitted from some rows. Given values are once, few, many or a class for expanded clones.

j_call	v_call	d_call	clone_size	cdr3_nt	cdr3_aa
TRBJ2-2	TRBV28	TRBD1	.	TGTGCCAGCAGTTTAGGGACAGGGACCACCGGGGAGCTGTTTTTT	CASSLGTGTTGELFF
TRBJ2-7	TRBV19	TRBD2	.	TGTGCCAGTAGTATCGGGGGGGAATCCTACGAGCAGTACTTC	CASSIGGESYEQYF
TRBJ1-1	TRBV27	TRBD1	.	TGTGCCAGCAGTTCCGGACAGGGACTGAACACTGAAGCTTTCTTT	CASSSGQGLNTEAFF
TRBJ1-1	TRBV27	TRBD1	.	TGTGCCAGCAGTTCCCTCGGACAGGGGCCATACACTGAAGCTTTCTTT	CASSSLGQGPYTEAFF
TRBJ2-1	TRBV19	.	.	TGTGCCAGTAGTATGGCCCTCACTAGTTCTGAGCAGTTCTTC	CASSMALTSSEQFF
TRBJ1-1	TRBV7-9	TRBD1	.	TGTGCCAGCAGCCCCGGGGACAGGGGCGTCAAGAACACTGAAGCTTTCTTT	CASSPGDRGVKNTEAFF
TRBJ2-7	TRBV7-8	TRBD2	.	TGTGCCAGCAGCTTATCAACTAGCGCCTACGAGCAGTACTTC	CASSLSTSAYEQYF
TRBJ2-5	TRBV11-3	TRBD1	.	TGTGCCAGCAGCCCGGGACAGGTAGAGACCCAGTACTTC	CASSPGQVETQYF
TRBJ2-5	TRBV29-1	.	.	TGCAGCGTTGAAGCGGTGGGACAAGGAATAGAGACCCAGTACTTC	CSVEAVGQGIETQYF
TRBJ2-1	TRBV11-3	TRBD2	.	TGTGCCAGCAGCTTAGGGAGGGCCGGGGGGTCCTACAATGAGCAGTTCTTC	CASSLGRAGGSYNEQFF
TRBJ2-7	TRBV30	TRBD2	.	TGTGCCTGGAGAGGACAAGGACTAGCACTGTACGAGCAGTACTTC	CAWRGQGLALYEQYF
TRBJ1-1	TRBV6-1	TRBD1	.	TGTGCCAGCACGGGACAGAAGAACACTGAAGCTTTCTTT	CASTGQKNTEAFF
TRBJ1-1	TRBV5-1	.	.	TGCGCCAGCAGCCCCTCGGAGGGGTATCTCTCTGAAGCTTTCTTT	CASSPSEGYLSEAFF
TRBJ1-3	TRBV6-1	.	.	TGTGCCAGCAGCGTTACCACAGGGTCGGGAAACACCATATATTTT	CASSVTTGSGNTIYF
TRBJ1-5	TRBV6-1	.	.	TGTGCCAGCAGCCCTAAGACAGATAGCAATCAGCCCCAGCATTTT	CASSPKTDSNQPQHF
TRBJ2-1	TRBV11-2	.	.	TGTGCCAGCAGCTTAGCGGGGTCCTACAATGAGCAGTTCTTC	CASSLAGSYNEQFF
TRBJ2-7	TRBV7-2	.	.	TGTGCCAGCAGCTCCTCCTCTGGACTAAGAGTGTACGAGCAGTACTTC	CASSSSSGLRVYEQYF
TRBJ2-5	TRBV5-1	TRBD1	.	TGCGCCAGCAGCTTGTTCGGGACAGGGGGCGGGGAGACCCAGTACTTC	CASSLFGTGGGETQYF
TRBJ2-3	TRBV15	.	.	TGTGCCACCAGCAGAGATTTGGCAGGGAGCACAGATACGCAGTATTTT	CATSRDLAGSTDTQYF
TRBJ2-4	TRBV6-1	TRBD2	.	TGTGCCAGCAGAGAAACGACTAGCGGTTGGGACATTCAGTACTTC	CASRETTSGWDIQYF
TRBJ1-4	TRBV7-9	.	.	TGTGCCAGCATGCAGGGGAATGAAAAACTGTTTTTT	CASMQGNEKLFF
TRBJ1-1	TRBV28	TRBD1	.	TGTGCCAGCAGTTTATCGGGGACAGCCGAAGCTTTCTTT	CASSLSGTAEAFF
TRBJ1-5	TRBV6-1	.	.	TGTGCCAGCAGCTATACAGGGACACAAAATCAGCCCCAGCATTTT	CASSYTGTQNQPQHF
TRBJ2-3	TRBV27	.	.	TGTGCCAGCAGTTCATCCTACAGGGGCACAGATACGCAGTATTTT	CASSSSYRGTDTQYF
TRBJ2-3	TRBV2	TRBD1	.	TGTGCCAGCAGAGGGACCGGGACAGGGGTTAGCACAGATACGCAGTATTTT	CASRGTGTGVSTDTQYF
TRBJ2-7	TRBV5-1	TRBD1	.	TGCGCCAGCAGCGGCGGGACAGGGGGCGTAAAGAGTTACGAGCAGTACTTC	CASSGGTGGVKSYEQYF
TRBJ2-2	TRBV5-8	.	.	TGTGCCAGCAGCTTGGGGCGGAGAGACACCGGGGAGCTGTTTTTT	CASSLGRRDTGELFF
TRBJ2-2	TRBV27	.	.	TGTGCCAGCAGTCCCGCCGCGGGGTCGACGAGCGGGGAGCTGTTTTTT	CASSPAAGSTSGELFF
TRBJ2-2	TRBV7-2	.	.	TGTGCCAGCAGCTGGGACGGGTGGGACAACCGTCCCGGGGAGCTGTTTTTT	CASSWDGWDNRPGELFF
TRBJ1-2	TRBV27	TRBD1	few	TGTGCCAGCAGGGAGACAGGGAACTATGGCTACACCTTC	CASRETGNYGYTF
TRBJ2-1	TRBV11-3	.	once	TGTGCCAGCAGCTTAAAACGACAAACCTACAATGAGCAGTTCTTC	CASSLKRQTYNEQFF